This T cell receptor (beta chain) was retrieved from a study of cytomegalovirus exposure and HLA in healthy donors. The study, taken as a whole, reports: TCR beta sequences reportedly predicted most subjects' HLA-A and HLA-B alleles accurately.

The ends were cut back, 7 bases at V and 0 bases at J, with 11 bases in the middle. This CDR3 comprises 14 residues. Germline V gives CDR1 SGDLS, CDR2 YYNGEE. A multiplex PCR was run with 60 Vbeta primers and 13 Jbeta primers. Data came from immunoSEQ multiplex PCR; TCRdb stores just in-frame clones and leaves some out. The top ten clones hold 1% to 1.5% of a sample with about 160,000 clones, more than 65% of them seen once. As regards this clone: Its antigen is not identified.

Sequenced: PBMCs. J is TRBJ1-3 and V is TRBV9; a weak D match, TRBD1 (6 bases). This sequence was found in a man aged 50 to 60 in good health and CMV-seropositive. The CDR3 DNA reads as TGTGCCAGCGACCGGGACAACTCTGGAAACACCATATATTTT. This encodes CASDRDNSGNTIYF.